The rows below give T cell receptor beta chains drawn from one sample of a study of spatial heterogeneity in lung cancer. Using its own MiXCR run on the 5' RACE reads, TCRdb lists one record per CDR3 protein. The sample includes around 89,000 distinct CDR3 sequences, 10% to 15% of them seen just once. The starting material was PBMCs, obtained at surgery. The receptor source for this set is a male donor with early-stage non-small cell lung cancer. Both conserved end residues are part of each CDR3. The order of the fields is J gene, D gene, clone size, V gene, CDR3 DNA, CDR3 protein. D genes are given only for firm matches. Some rows mark clone size as missing; the rest say once, few, many or name a class of expanded clone.

TRBJ1-5,TRBD1,.,TRBV12-3/TRBV12-4,TGTGCCAGCAGCCCCTTGGGACAGGGGGCAAATCAGCCCCAGCATTTT,CASSPLGQGANQPQHF
TRBJ2-7,.,many,TRBV6-2/TRBV6-3,TGTGCCAGCAGTTGGGGCCCCTACGAGCAGTACTTC,CASSWGPYEQYF
TRBJ1-3,.,.,TRBV29-1,TGCAGCGTTAATACAGGGGGAAACACCATATATTTT,CSVNTGGNTIYF
TRBJ2-3,TRBD1,.,TRBV5-1,TGCGCCAGCAGCTTAAGGACAGGCAGCACAGATACGCAGTATTTT,CASSLRTGSTDTQYF
TRBJ1-1,TRBD1,.,TRBV20-1,TGCAGTGCAACGACAGGGATGGCTGAAGCTTTCTTT,CSATTGMAEAFF
TRBJ2-4,TRBD1,many,TRBV29-1,TGCAGCGCCTTACCAACAGGGCCAGGGGGCATTCAGTACTTC,CSALPTGPGGIQYF
TRBJ2-3,TRBD1,many,TRBV4-3,TGCGCCAGCAGCCAAGATCTGCAGGGGGCTGGAGATACGCAGTATTTT,CASSQDLQGAGDTQYF
TRBJ2-7,.,.,TRBV12-3/TRBV12-4,TGTGCCAGCAGTGTATCCGCCGGGACAATCTACGAGCAGTACTTC,CASSVSAGTIYEQYF
TRBJ2-5,.,few,TRBV29-1,TGCAGCGTTGAAGATGGTAGATCACAAGAGACCCAGTACTTC,CSVEDGRSQETQYF
TRBJ1-1,.,few,TRBV14,TGTGCCAGCAGCCAACGGCGCGATAGAAGCGCTGAAGCTTTCTTT,CASSQRRDRSAEAFF
TRBJ2-1,TRBD2,.,TRBV6-2/TRBV6-3,TGTGCCAGCAGTACAAGAGCCGGGACTAGCGGGAAAGACTTCTCCTACAATGAGCAGTTCTTC,CASSTRAGTSGKDFSYNEQFF